This entry lists 18 T cell receptor beta chains sequenced from one sample in a study of T cell responses to AZD1222 COVID-19 vaccine. The repertoire was sequenced with immunoSEQ multiplex PCR; TCRdb's copy has only in-frame clones and lacks some. Counted here are 150,000 to 200,000 clones, roughly 94% occurring once; the ten biggest clones make up 4.4%. The input for sequencing was peripheral blood, taken on day 0 of MenACWY control vaccination. These receptors came from an adult in good health.

This chain connects TRBV25-1 to TRBJ1-1; the D gene is possibly TRBD1 (5 bases). The CDR3 totals 13 residues. V was shortened by 5 bases and J by 5 bases, with 12 bases between the two germline ends. CDR1 and CDR2 (germline): MGHDK, SYGVNS. CDR3 nucleotide sequence: TGTGCCAGCAGTTCAGGGAAGCTGACTGAAGCTTTCTTT. Its protein is CASSSGKLTEAFF.

The chain employs TRBV7-6 and TRBJ1-6; D uncertain. The germline V gene encodes CDR1 SGHVS and CDR2 FNYEAQ. The length of the CDR3 is 18 residues. The V end was cut by 5 bases, the J end by 0 bases, with 17 bases between. CDR3 in amino acids: CASSPFGQSSSYNSPLHF. The CDR3 region has the DNA TGTGCCAGCAGCCCATTTGGCCAGTCCAGCTCCTATAATTCACCCCTCCACTTT.

The chain couples TRBV5-1 to TRBJ2-7; 16 bases fit TRBD2. The germline CDR1 and CDR2 sequences are SGHRS and YFSETQ. With 1 base clipped from V and 8 bases from J, the junction kept 6 bases outside the gene matches. The CDR3 is 16 residues long. The CDR3 protein is CASSLPGTSGRDQQYF. The CDR3 bases are TGCGCCAGCAGCTTGCCCGGGACTAGCGGGAGGGACCAGCAGTACTTC.

The chain's CDR3 is CASSYGTGKAFF. Written as DNA, the CDR3 is TGTGCCAGCAGTTACGGGACAGGTAAAGCTTTCTTT. The rearrangement links TRBV6-2 or TRBV6-3 to TRBJ1-1, with 8 positions matching TRBD1. The J segment lost 9 bases and the V segment lost 2 bases, leaving 2 bases of the junction unmatched. The CDR3 covers 12 residues. Germline V gene lookup returns CDR1 MNHEY and CDR2 SVGEGT.

CDR3 coding DNA: TGTGCCAGCAGCTTGGGAAGGGTCAGCTCTGGAAACACCATATATTTT. Its protein is CASSLGRVSSGNTIYF. This chain joins TRBV5-6 and TRBJ1-3, with D unclear. Trimming took 0 bases from V and 0 from J, leaving 10 bases between them. The CDR3 totals 16 residues. Germline lookup yields CDR1 SGHDT and CDR2 YYEEEE.

The gene calls are TRBV9 and TRBJ1-4; D is unclear. CDR1 and CDR2 from the germline V gene are SGDLS and YYNGEE. Trimming removed 5 bases from V and 7 bases from J, with 15 bases in between. The CDR3 contains 14 residues. In DNA, the CDR3 is TGTGCCAGCAGTTCCGGGAGGCGAGGTGAAAAACTGTTTTTT. This encodes CASSSGRRGEKLFF.

V and J are TRBV7-2 and TRBJ2-7, with a possible D match to TRBD2 (6 bases). V was pared by 1 base and J by 3 bases, with 13 bases between. Germline values: CDR1 SGHTA, CDR2 FQGNSA. The CDR3 totals 15 residues. CDR3 in DNA: TGTGCCAGCAGCTTAGTAGGTACCGGGAGCTACGAGCAGTACTTC. Translating it yields CASSLVGTGSYEQYF.

This chain joins TRBV7-3 and TRBJ2-1, with D uncertain. The V and J ends lost 4 bases and 0 bases respectively, with 4 bases between them. The CDR3 consists of 13 residues. Germline CDR1 SGHTA, CDR2 FQGTGA. This CDR3 is CASSSYSYNEQFF. The CDR3 DNA is TGTGCCAGCAGCTCTTACTCCTACAATGAGCAGTTCTTC. The whole variable domain, filled in from reference TRBV7-3 and TRBJ2-1, reads GAGVSQTPSNKVTEKGKYVELRCDPISGHTALYWYRQSLGQGPEFLIYFQGTGAADDSGLPNDRFFAVRPEGSVSTLKIQRTERGDSAVYLCASSSYSYNEQFFGPGTRLTVL.

This chain connects TRBV9 to TRBJ2-1; 10 bases fit TRBD2. The CDR3 runs 16 residues. Germline V gene sequence: CDR1 SGDLS, CDR2 YYNGEE. J lost 7 bases, V lost 3 bases, and 10 bases had no gene match. CDR3 in amino acids: CASSASALAGVNEQFF. CDR3 coding DNA: TGTGCCAGCAGCGCTTCGGCGCTAGCGGGAGTAAATGAGCAGTTCTTC.

J is TRBJ2-1 and V is TRBV27, with D unresolved. CDR1 is MNHEY and CDR2 is SMNVEV in the germline V gene (reference sequence). The CDR3 extends over 14 amino acids. V dropped 3 bases and J dropped 6 bases, with 12 bases sitting between them. CDR3 region: CASSLWTTGNEQFF. The CDR3 region has the DNA TGTGCCAGCAGTTTGTGGACCACCGGCAATGAGCAGTTCTTC.

This chain connects TRBV7-2 to TRBJ2-5; either TRBD1 or TRBD2 may supply D (6 bases each). The CDR3 runs to 15 residues. V lost 4 bases and J 2 bases, leaving 14 bases between the germline ends. The germline CDR1 and CDR2 sequences are SGHTA and FQGNSA. The CDR3 protein is CASSSPGGGQETQYF. In DNA form, the CDR3 reads TGTGCCAGCAGCTCCCCCGGGGGCGGGCAAGAGACCCAGTACTTC.

V is TRBV5-1 and J is TRBJ1-3; D gene ambiguous. V was shortened by 3 bases and J by 2 bases, with 12 bases between the two germline ends. There are 15 residues in the CDR3. Germline V gives CDR1 SGHRS, CDR2 YFSETQ. CDR3 amino acids: CASSSDGRTGNTIYF. The CDR3 DNA sequence: TGCGCCAGCAGCTCAGACGGGAGGACTGGAAACACCATATATTTT.

This rearrangement joins TRBV15 to TRBJ1-5; D remains unclear. V gave up 8 bases and J gave up 6 bases, with 17 bases separating them. The CDR3 contains 14 residues. Germline CDR1 and CDR2: LNHNV and YYDKDF (reference sequence). The CDR3, as DNA: TGTGCCACCGCACTGTGGCAGGCTAGTCAGCCCCAGCATTTT. It is translated as CATALWQASQPQHF.

This clone was observed a handful of times. The chain is built from TRBV27 and TRBJ2-1, with no clear D. The length of the CDR3 is 16 residues. Germline CDR1 reads MNHEY; CDR2 reads SMNVEV (reference sequence). Trimming shortened V by 3 bases and J by 0 bases, and 12 bases separated the two germline ends. CDR3 sequence reads: CASSFAALRSYNEQFF. For the CDR3, the DNA is TGTGCCAGCAGTTTTGCGGCCCTCCGCTCCTACAATGAGCAGTTCTTC.

The rearrangement links TRBV5-5 to TRBJ2-7; the D call may be TRBD1 or TRBD2 (5 bases each). The CDR3 extends over 13 amino acids. Germline values: CDR1 SGHKS, CDR2 YYEKEE (reference sequence). V was trimmed by 4 bases and J by 3 bases, leaving 11 bases between them. This chain's CDR3 is CASSPGPDYEQYF. The CDR3 DNA is TGTGCCAGCAGCCCGGGACCTGACTACGAGCAGTACTTC.

This chain joins TRBV5-1 and TRBJ1-4; the D gene is possibly TRBD1 (5 bases). The V and J ends lost 3 bases and 7 bases respectively, with 16 bases between them. Germline CDR1 SGHRS, CDR2 YFSETQ. The CDR3 has 15 amino acids. The CDR3 sequence is CASSYDRSSSEKLFF. Written as DNA, the CDR3 is TGCGCCAGCAGCTACGACAGAAGTTCTAGTGAAAAACTGTTTTTT.

This chain uses TRBV30 with TRBJ1-1; D is ambiguous. V dropped 0 bases and J dropped 7 bases, with 6 bases sitting between them. The CDR3 is 11 amino acids. Germline V gene sequence: CDR1 GTSNPN, CDR2 SVGIG (reference sequence). The DNA of the CDR3 is TGTGCCTGGAGTGTTACACGTGAAGCTTTCTTT. Translation gives CAWSVTREAFF.

The V gene is TRBV27, the J gene TRBJ1-1, with unresolved D. The CDR3 runs 13 residues. Germline V CDR1 and CDR2: MNHEY, SMNVEV (reference sequence). With 6 bases removed from V and 1 base from J, the gap between germline ends came to 9 bases. The CDR3 spells CASRHVPNTEAFF. For the CDR3, the DNA is TGTGCCAGCAGACACGTCCCGAACACTGAAGCTTTCTTT.